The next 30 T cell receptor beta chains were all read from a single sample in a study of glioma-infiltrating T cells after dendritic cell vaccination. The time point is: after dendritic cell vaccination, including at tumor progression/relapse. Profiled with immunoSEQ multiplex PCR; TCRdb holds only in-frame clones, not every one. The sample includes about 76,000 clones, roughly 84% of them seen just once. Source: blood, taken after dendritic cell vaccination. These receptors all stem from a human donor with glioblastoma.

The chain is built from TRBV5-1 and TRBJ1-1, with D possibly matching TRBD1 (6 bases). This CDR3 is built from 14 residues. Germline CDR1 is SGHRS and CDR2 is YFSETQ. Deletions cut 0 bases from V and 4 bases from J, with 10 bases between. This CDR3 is CASSLGTGLTEAFF. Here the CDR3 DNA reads TGCGCCAGCAGCTTGGGCACAGGGCTCACTGAAGCTTTCTTT.

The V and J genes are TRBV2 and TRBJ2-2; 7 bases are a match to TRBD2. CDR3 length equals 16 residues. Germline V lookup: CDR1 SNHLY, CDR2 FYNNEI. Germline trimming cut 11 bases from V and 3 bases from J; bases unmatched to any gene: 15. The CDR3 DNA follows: TGTGCCTGCCTCCCGCGGAAGGGAGGGCACACCGGGGAGCTGTTTTTT. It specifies CACLPRKGGHTGELFF.

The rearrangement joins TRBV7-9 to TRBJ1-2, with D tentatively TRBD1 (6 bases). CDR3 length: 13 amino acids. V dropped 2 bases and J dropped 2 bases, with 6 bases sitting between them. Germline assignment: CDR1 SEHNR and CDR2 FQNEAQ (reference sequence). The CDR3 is CASSLQGNYGYTF. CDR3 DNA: TGTGCCAGCAGCTTACAGGGGAACTATGGCTACACCTTC.

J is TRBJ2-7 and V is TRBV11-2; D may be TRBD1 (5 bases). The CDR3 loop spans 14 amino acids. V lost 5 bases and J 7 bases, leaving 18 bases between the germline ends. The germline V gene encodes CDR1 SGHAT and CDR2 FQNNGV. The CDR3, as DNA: TGTGCCAGCAGCCCACAAGGGGCTCACGGAGAGCAGTACTTC. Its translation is CASSPQGAHGEQYF. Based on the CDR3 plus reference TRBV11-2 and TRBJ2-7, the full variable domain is EAGVAQSPRYKIIEKRQSVAFWCNPISGHATLYWYQQILGQGPKLLIQFQNNGVVDDSQLPKDRFSAERLKGVDSTLKIQPAKLEDSAVYLCASSPQGAHGEQYFGPGTRLTVT.

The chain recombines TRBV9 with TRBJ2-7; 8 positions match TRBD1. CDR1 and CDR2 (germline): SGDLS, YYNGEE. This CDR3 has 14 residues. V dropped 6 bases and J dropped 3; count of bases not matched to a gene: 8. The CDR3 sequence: CASTKTGDGYEQYF. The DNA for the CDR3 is TGTGCCAGCACTAAGACAGGGGATGGCTACGAGCAGTACTTC.

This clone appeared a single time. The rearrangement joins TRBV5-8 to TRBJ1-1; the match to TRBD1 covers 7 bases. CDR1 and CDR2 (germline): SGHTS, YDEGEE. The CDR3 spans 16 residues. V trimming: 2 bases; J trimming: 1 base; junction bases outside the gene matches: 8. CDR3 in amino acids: CASSFRWTGKNTEAFF. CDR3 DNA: TGTGCCAGCAGCTTCCGCTGGACAGGCAAGAACACTGAAGCTTTCTTT. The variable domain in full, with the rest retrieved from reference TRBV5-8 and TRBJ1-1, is EAGVTQSPTHLIKTRGQQATLRCSPISGHTSVYWYQQALGLGLQFLLWYDEGEERNRGNFPPRFSGRQFPNYSSELNVNALELEDSALYLCASSFRWTGKNTEAFFGQGTRLTVV.

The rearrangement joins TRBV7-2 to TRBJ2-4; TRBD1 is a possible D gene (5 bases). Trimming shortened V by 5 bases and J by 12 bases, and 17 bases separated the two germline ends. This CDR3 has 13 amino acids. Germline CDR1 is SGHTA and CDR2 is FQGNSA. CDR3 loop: CASSRQSPPAQYF. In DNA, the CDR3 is TGTGCCAGCAGCCGACAGTCGCCCCCTGCTCAGTACTTC.

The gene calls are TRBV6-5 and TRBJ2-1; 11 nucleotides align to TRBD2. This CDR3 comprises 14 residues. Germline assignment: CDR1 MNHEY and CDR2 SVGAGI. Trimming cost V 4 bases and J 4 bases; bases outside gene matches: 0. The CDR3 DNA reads TGTGCCAGCAGTTTAGCGGGAGGGTACAATGAGCAGTTCTTC. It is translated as CASSLAGGYNEQFF.

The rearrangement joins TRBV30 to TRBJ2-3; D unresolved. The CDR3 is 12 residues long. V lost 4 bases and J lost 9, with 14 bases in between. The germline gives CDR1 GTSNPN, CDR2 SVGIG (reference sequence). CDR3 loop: CAWTHGSSTQYF. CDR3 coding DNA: TGTGCCTGGACCCATGGCTCTTCCACGCAGTATTTT.

The DNA for the CDR3 is TGCGCCAGCAGCTTGGAGGGGGCCCATCAGCCCCAGCATTTT. This gives the protein CASSLEGAHQPQHF. The rearrangement uses TRBV5-1 and TRBJ1-5, with TRBD1 matching 7 bases. The V segment lost 0 bases and the J segment 5 bases; nucleotides outside the gene matches: 2. The CDR3 extends over 14 amino acids. Germline CDR1 and CDR2: SGHRS and YFSETQ.

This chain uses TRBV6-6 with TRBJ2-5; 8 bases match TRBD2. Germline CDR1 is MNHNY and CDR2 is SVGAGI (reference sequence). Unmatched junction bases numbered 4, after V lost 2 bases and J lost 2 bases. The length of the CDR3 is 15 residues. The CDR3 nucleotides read TGTGCCAGCAGTTACCAGCGGGGGATTCAAGAGACCCAGTACTTC. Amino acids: CASSYQRGIQETQYF.

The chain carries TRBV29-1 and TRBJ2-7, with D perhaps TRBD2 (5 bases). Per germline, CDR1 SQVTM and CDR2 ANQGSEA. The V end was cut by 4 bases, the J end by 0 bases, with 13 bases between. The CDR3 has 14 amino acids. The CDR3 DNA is TGCAGCGTTGCGGGGATCGTCTCCTCCTACGAGCAGTACTTC. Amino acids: CSVAGIVSSYEQYF.

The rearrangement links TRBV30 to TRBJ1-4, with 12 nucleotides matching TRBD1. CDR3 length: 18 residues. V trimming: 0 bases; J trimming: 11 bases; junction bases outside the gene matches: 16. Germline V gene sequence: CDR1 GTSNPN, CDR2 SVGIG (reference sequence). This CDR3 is CAWSVTRSLGQGAEKLFF. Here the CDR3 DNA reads TGTGCCTGGAGTGTAACTCGGAGTTTGGGACAGGGGGCTGAGAAACTGTTTTTT. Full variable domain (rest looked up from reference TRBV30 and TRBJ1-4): SQTIHQWPATLVQPVGSPLSLECTVEGTSNPNLYWYRQAAGRGLQLLFYSVGIGQISSEVPQNLSASRPQDRQFILSSKKLLLSDSGFYLCAWSVTRSLGQGAEKLFFGSGTQLSVL.

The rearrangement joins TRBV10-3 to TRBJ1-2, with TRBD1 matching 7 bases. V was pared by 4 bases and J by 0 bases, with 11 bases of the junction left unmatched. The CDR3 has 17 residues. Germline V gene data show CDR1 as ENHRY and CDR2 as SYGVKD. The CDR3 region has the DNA TGTGCCATCAGTGGACCCGGGACAGAAATTGCTAACTATGGCTACACCTTC. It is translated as CAISGPGTEIANYGYTF.

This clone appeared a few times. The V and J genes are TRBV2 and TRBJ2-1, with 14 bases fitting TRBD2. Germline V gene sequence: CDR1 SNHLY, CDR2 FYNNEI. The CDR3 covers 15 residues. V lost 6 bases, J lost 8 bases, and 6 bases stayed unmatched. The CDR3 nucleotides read TGTGCCAGCAGCCCGGGACTAGCGGGGGTGGATGAGCAGTTCTTC. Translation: CASSPGLAGVDEQFF.

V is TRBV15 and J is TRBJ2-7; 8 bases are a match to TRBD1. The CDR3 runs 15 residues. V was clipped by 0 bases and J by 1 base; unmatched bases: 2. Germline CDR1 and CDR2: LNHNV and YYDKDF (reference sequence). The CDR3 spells CATSREGTGSYEQYF. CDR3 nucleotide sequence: TGTGCCACCAGCAGAGAGGGGACAGGTTCCTACGAGCAGTACTTC.

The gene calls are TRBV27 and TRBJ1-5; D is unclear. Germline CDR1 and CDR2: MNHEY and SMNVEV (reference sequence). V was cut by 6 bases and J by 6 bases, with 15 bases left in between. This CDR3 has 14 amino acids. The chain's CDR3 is CASSFGVPGQPQHF. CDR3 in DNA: TGTGCCAGCAGCTTCGGGGTTCCGGGTCAGCCCCAGCATTTT.

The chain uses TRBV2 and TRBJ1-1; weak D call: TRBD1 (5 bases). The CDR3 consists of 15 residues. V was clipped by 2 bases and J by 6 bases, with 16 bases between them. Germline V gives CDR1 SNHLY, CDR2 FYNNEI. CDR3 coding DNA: TGTGCCAGCAGTGAAAGCATGCAGGGATGGGCTGAAGCTTTCTTT. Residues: CASSESMQGWAEAFF.

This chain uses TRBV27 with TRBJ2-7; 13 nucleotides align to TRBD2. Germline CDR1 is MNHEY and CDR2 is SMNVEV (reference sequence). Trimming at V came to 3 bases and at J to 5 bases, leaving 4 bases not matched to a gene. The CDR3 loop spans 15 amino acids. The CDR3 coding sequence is TGTGCCAGCAGTTTGATAGGACTAGCGGGAGACGAGCAGTACTTC. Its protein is CASSLIGLAGDEQYF.

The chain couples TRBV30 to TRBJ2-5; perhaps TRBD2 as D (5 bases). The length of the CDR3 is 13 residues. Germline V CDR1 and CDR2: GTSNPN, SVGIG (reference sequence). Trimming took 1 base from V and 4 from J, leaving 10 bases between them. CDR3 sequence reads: CAWSGGLSETQYF. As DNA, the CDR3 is TGTGCCTGGAGTGGTGGACTCTCAGAGACCCAGTACTTC.

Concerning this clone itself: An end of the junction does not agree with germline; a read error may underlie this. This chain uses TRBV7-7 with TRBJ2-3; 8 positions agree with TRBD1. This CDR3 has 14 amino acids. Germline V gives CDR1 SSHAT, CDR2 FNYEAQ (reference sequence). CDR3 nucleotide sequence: TGTGCTAGCAGCTTAGGACAGGGTACAGATACGCAGTATTTT. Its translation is CASSLGQGTDTQYF.

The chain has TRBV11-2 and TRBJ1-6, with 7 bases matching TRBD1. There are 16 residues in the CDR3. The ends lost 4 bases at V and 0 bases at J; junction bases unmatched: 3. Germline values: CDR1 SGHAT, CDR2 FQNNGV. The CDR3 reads CASSSGQISYNSPLHF. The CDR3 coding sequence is TGTGCCAGCAGCTCGGGACAGATCTCCTATAATTCACCCCTCCACTTT.

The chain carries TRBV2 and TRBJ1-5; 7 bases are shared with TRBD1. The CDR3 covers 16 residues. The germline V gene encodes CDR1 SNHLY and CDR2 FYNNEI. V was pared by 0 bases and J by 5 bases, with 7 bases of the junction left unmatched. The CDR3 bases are TGTGCCAGCAGTGAAGCGCAGGAGGGGGCATATCAGCCCCAGCATTTT. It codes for CASSEAQEGAYQPQHF.

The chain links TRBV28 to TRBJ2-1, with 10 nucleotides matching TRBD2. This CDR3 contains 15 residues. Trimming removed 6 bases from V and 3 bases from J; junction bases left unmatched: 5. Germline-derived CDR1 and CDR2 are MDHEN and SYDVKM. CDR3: CASRSGTSVYNEQFF. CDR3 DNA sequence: TGTGCCAGCAGGTCCGGGACTAGCGTCTACAATGAGCAGTTCTTC. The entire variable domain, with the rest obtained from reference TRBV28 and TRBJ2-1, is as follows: DVKVTQSSRYLVKRTGEKVFLECVQDMDHENMFWYRQDPGLGLRLIYFSYDVKMKEKGDIPEGYSVSREKKERFSLILESASTNQTSMYLCASRSGTSVYNEQFFGPGTRLTVL.

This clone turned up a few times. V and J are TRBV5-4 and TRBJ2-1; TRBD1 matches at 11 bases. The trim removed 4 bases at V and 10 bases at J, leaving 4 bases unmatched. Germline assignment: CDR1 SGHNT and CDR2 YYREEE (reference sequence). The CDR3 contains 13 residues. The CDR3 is CASSTGTGGEQFF. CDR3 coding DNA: TGTGCCAGCAGCACCGGGACAGGGGGGGAGCAGTTCTTC.

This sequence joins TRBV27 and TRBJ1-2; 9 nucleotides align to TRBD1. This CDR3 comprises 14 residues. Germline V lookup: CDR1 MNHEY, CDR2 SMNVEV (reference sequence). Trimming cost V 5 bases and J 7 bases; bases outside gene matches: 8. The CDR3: CASSQTGGWVGYTF. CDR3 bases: TGTGCCAGCAGTCAAACAGGGGGCTGGGTTGGCTACACCTTC.

The CDR3: CASSLRQGSDEQYF. CDR3 nucleotides: TGCGCCAGCAGCTTAAGACAGGGGTCCGACGAGCAGTACTTC. V usage is TRBV5-1 and J usage is TRBJ2-7, with 8 bases aligning to TRBD1. Germline V gene lookup returns CDR1 SGHRS and CDR2 YFSETQ. J gave up 5 bases and V 2 bases, and 6 bases lay outside the gene matches. This CDR3 is 14 amino acids long. The complete variable domain, with remaining parts taken from reference TRBV5-1 and TRBJ2-7, reads KAGVTQTPRYLIKTRGQQVTLSCSPISGHRSVSWYQQTPGQGLQFLFEYFSETQRNKGNFPGRFSGRQFSNSRSEMNVSTLELGDSALYLCASSLRQGSDEQYFGPGTRLTVT.

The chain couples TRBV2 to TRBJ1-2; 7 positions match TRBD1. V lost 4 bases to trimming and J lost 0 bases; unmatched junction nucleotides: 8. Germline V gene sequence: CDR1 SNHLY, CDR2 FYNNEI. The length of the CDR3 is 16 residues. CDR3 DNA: TGTGCCAGCAGTGCGTGGGACAGTGGCCCTAACTATGGCTACACCTTC. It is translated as CASSAWDSGPNYGYTF.

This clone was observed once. CDR3 residues: CASSFDNNYGYTF. The CDR3 DNA sequence: TGTGCCAGCAGCTTTGACAACAACTATGGCTACACCTTC. This chain links TRBV5-5 with TRBJ1-2; no clear D. CDR3 size: 13 residues. Trimming removed 2 bases from V and 2 bases from J, with 7 bases in between. Germline V gene lookup returns CDR1 SGHKS and CDR2 YYEKEE (reference sequence).

CDR3 amino acids: CASRDRGPYEQFF. The CDR3 DNA reads as TGTGCCAGCCGGGACAGGGGGCCTTATGAGCAGTTCTTC. V gene TRBV27 combines with J gene TRBJ2-1; the match to TRBD1 covers 12 bases. CDR1 is MNHEY and CDR2 is SMNVEV in the germline V gene (reference sequence). This CDR3 has 13 amino acids. Losses at the gene ends were 8 bases for V and 8 bases for J; bases not matched to a gene: 4.